This TCR beta chain was identified in a study of blood T cells in healthy people across ages. It was with a sample-barcoded 5' primer and a J-beta primer mix that a second PCR of about 7 to 12 cycles was run. TCRdb redid the calling of the 5' RACE reads with MiXCR, one entry per CDR3 protein. Among 1.5 million to 2 million distinct CDR3 sequences listed, 28% were seen once. The length of the CDR3 is 14 residues. The germline gives CDR1 SEHNR, CDR2 FQNEAQ (reference sequence). As regards this clonotype: One end of the junction is discordant with germline, which a read error may explain.

The sequencing input was blood. This TCR was sampled from a woman in her twenties or thirties in good health. The chain carries TRBV7-9 and TRBJ2-4; TRBD2 is a possible D gene (5 bases). DNA for the CDR3: TGTGCCAGCAGCTCCGCGGAGGCCAGAAACATTCAGTACTTC. Translating it yields CASSSAEARNIQYF.